These 10 T cell receptor beta chains were sequenced from one sample in a study of early T cells in non-severe SARS-CoV-2 infection. Via MiXCR, TCRdb re-called the 5' RACE reads, giving one row per CDR3 protein. The sample has about 64,000 distinct CDR3 sequences, about 17% seen once. Source: whole blood, taken at baseline. The source of these receptors is an adult who was a healthcare worker with PCR-confirmed SARS-CoV-2 infection or an uninfected control (not recorded which).

The chain uses TRBV27 and TRBJ1-1; D remains unclear. The germline gives CDR1 MNHEY, CDR2 SMNVEV (reference sequence). The V and J ends lost 6 bases and 1 base respectively, with 12 bases between them. The CDR3 loop spans 14 amino acids. The CDR3 DNA reads as TGTGCCAGCAGACCAGGACTGAAGAACACTGAAGCTTTCTTT. As protein: CASRPGLKNTEAFF.

This clonotype was seen only a few times. The chain is built from TRBV20-1 and TRBJ2-3; 11 bases map to TRBD2. The CDR3 runs to 16 residues. Trimming took 7 bases from V and 9 from J; bases not matched to a gene: 18. CDR1 and CDR2 from the germline V gene are DFQATT and SNEGSKA (reference sequence). Written as DNA, the CDR3 is TGCAGTGTCCTGTCCCTGGATAGCGGGGGGGCGCGAACGCAGTATTTT. Protein: CSVLSLDSGGARTQYF.

In its sample, this clonotype was seen a few times. The J gene is TRBJ2-1, the V gene TRBV12-3 or TRBV12-4; a weak D match, TRBD2 (6 bases). The CDR3 is 15 residues long. V lost 7 bases to trimming and J lost 2 bases, with 15 bases between them. The CDR3 here is CASTPSSVTYNEQFF. The CDR3 DNA reads as TGTGCCAGCACCCCCTCTAGCGTGACCTACAATGAGCAGTTCTTC.

This clonotype has more than one count but fewer than ten. The CDR3 DNA reads TGTGCCAGCAAGCGGGAGGGCCTATTGCGCACCGGGGAGCTGTTTTTT. The encoded protein is CASKREGLLRTGELFF. The rearrangement links TRBV27 to TRBJ2-2, with 10 bases matching TRBD2. CDR3 length: 16 residues. CDR1 is MNHEY and CDR2 is SMNVEV in the germline V gene (reference sequence). V dropped 7 bases and J dropped 4; count of bases not matched to a gene: 9.

The genes are TRBV5-1 and TRBJ2-1; TRBD2 aligns across 8 bases. Germline V CDR1 and CDR2: SGHRS, YFSETQ. The CDR3 has 15 residues. The junction had 5 bases not matched to a gene; V was cut back by 4 bases and J by 2 bases. This CDR3 is CASSVGGGTYNEQFF. The DNA for the CDR3 is TGCGCCAGCAGCGTAGGCGGGGGGACCTACAATGAGCAGTTCTTC.

This clonotype was counted many times. The rearrangement uses TRBV29-1 and TRBJ1-3; the match to TRBD1 covers 10 bases. J was trimmed by 3 bases and V by 4 bases; bases with no gene match: 6. Germline V gives CDR1 SQVTM, CDR2 ANQGSEA. This CDR3 spans 15 amino acids. As DNA, the CDR3 is TGCAGCGTTGTCGTGACAGGGGGCTTTGGAAACACCATATATTTT. As protein: CSVVVTGGFGNTIYF. Using reference TRBV29-1 and TRBJ1-3 for the parts outside the CDR3, the full variable domain is SAVISQKPSRDICQRGTSLTIQCQVDSQVTMMFWYRQQPGQSLTLIATANQGSEATYESGFVIDKFPISRPNLTFSTLTVSNMSPEDSSIYLCSVVVTGGFGNTIYFGEGSWLTVV.

The V and J genes are TRBV6-2 or TRBV6-3 and TRBJ2-2; D is unresolved. Germline assignment: CDR1 MNHEY and CDR2 SVGEGT. V lost 0 bases and J 2 bases, leaving 7 bases between the germline ends. This CDR3 has 15 amino acids. Written as DNA, the CDR3 is TGTGCCAGCAGTTACTCGGCCTCAAACACCGGGGAGCTGTTTTTT. It translates to CASSYSASNTGELFF.

This clonotype was found a few times. The chain couples TRBV19 to TRBJ2-1; either TRBD1 or TRBD2 may supply D (5 bases each). CDR1 and CDR2 from the germline V gene are LNHDA and SQIVND (reference sequence). The CDR3 contains 16 residues. Trimming left V 3 bases short and J 0 bases short, with 12 bases between. CDR3 bases: TGTGCCAGTAGTATTACCCTTGGGGGCTCCTACAATGAGCAGTTCTTC. This translates into CASSITLGGSYNEQFF.

For this clonotype: The junction does not match germline at one end; this may be a read error. The chain employs TRBV5-4 and TRBJ1-1; D ambiguous. Germline-derived CDR1 and CDR2 are SGHNT and YYREEE (reference sequence). This CDR3 spans 14 amino acids. The CDR3 DNA reads as TGTGCCAGCAGCACATCGGGAGAAAACACTGAAGTTTTCTTT. Its protein is CASSTSGENTEVFF.

The chain carries TRBV5-4 and TRBJ2-1; the D is unclear. V dropped 4 bases and J dropped 4 bases, with 12 bases sitting between them. CDR1 is SGHNT, CDR2 YYREEE, per germline (reference sequence). The CDR3 spans 14 residues. The CDR3 reads CASSGGKGYNEQFF. CDR3 DNA: TGTGCCAGCAGCGGTGGGAAAGGATACAATGAGCAGTTCTTC.